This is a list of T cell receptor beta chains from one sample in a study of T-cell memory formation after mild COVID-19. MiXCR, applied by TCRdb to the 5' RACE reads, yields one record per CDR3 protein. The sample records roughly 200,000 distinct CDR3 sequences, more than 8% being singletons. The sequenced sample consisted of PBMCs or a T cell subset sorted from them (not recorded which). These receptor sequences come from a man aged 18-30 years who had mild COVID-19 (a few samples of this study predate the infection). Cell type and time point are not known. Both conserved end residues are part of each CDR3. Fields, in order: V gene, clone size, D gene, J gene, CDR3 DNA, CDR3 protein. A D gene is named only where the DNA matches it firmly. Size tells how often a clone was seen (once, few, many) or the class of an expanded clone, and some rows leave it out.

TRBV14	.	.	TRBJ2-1	TGTGCCAGCAGCCAAGGACGGAACAACTACAATGAGCAGTTCTTC	CASSQGRNNYNEQFF
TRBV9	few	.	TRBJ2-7	TGTGCCAGCAGCTCAAGAAGCAGCTCGTACGAGCAGTACTTC	CASSSRSSSYEQYF
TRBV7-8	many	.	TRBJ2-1	TGTGCCAGCAGCTCCATGAACAGCAATGAGCAGTTCTTC	CASSSMNSNEQFF
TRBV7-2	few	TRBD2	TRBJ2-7	TGTGCCAGCAGCCGAAGCGGGGGGTCCTTTTTCGAGCAGTACTTC	CASSRSGGSFFEQYF
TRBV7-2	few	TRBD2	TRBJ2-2	TGTGCCAGCAGCAAAGTGGGGGGGTGGAACACCGGGGAGCTGTTTTTT	CASSKVGGWNTGELFF
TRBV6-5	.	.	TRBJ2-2	TGTGCCAGCAATAGACTGTATAACACCGGGGAGCTGTTTTTT	CASNRLYNTGELFF
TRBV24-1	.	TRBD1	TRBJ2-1	TGTGCCACCAGGGGACAGGGGGATAATGAGCAGTTCTTC	CATRGQGDNEQFF
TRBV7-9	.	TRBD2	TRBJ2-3	TGTGCCAGCAGCTCGGGACTAGCGGGGGGATACGGGGATACGCAGTATTTT	CASSSGLAGGYGDTQYF
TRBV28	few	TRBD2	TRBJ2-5	TGTGCCGAGTCGGGGGGGGGTCCAGGACTCAAGACCCAGTACTTC	CAESGGGPGLKTQYF
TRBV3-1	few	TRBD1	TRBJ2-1	TGTGCCAGCAGCACCTGGGACAGGGATGAGCAGTTCTTC	CASSTWDRDEQFF
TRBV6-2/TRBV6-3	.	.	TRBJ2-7	TGTGCCAGCAGGGGGGCCCTCACCTACGAGCAGTACTTC	CASRGALTYEQYF
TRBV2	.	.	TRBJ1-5	TGTGCCAGCAGCACTCCGGGACCGATCCTTAGCAATCAGCCCCAGCATTTT	CASSTPGPILSNQPQHF
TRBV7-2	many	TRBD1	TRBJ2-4	TGTGCCAGCAGCTTAGCGCAGGGACAGGGGGCCAAAAACATTCAGTACTTC	CASSLAQGQGAKNIQYF
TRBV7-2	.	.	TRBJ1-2	TGTGCCAGCAGCTTATCAGGGAACAAGTATGGCTACACCTTC	CASSLSGNKYGYTF
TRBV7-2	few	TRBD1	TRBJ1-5	TGTGCCAGCGCTGGGGACAGCTACAATCAGCCCCAGCATTTT	CASAGDSYNQPQHF
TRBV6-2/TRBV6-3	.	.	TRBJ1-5	TGTGCCAGCAGTCCACGGGAAAATCAGCCCCAGCATTTT	CASSPRENQPQHF
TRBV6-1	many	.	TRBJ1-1	TGTGCCAGCAGTGAATCCGGGAACACTGAAGCTTTCTTT	CASSESGNTEAFF
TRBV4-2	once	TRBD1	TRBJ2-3	TGTGCCAGCAGCCAAGAATTGGGACAGGGGATAACAGATACGCAGTATTTT	CASSQELGQGITDTQYF
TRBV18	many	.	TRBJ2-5	TGTGCCAGCTCCCGCCAGGGAGGAGTTGAGACCCAGTACTTC	CASSRQGGVETQYF
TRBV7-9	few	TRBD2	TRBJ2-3	TGTGCCAGCAGCTTACAAGGGCTAGCGGGGAAGTATTTT	CASSLQGLAGKYF
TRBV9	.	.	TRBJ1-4	TGTGCCAGCAGCGCTAATGGACAGTTTAATGAAAAACTGTTTTTT	CASSANGQFNEKLFF
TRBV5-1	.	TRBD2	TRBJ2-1	TGCGCCAGCAGCTTGACTCGGGGGGGCTTAAGACAGTTCTTC	CASSLTRGGLRQFF
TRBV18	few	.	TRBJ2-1	TGTGCCAGCTCACCGCCAAATACGTTCTCCTACAATGAGCAGTTCTTC	CASSPPNTFSYNEQFF
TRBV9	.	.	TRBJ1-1	TGTGCCAGCAGCGTAGTAGTGGACTCGACTGAAGCTTTCTTT	CASSVVVDSTEAFF
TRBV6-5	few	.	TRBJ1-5	TGTGCCAGCAGGGACCAGGGGACCAATCAGCCCCAGCATTTT	CASRDQGTNQPQHF
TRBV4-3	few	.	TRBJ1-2	TGCGCCAGCAGCCAAGACTACCCGAACTATGGCTACACCTTC	CASSQDYPNYGYTF
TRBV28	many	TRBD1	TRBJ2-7	TGTGCCAGCAGGGTAGGGACAGGGCTGTACGAGCAGTACTTC	CASRVGTGLYEQYF
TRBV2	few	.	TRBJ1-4	TGTGCCAGCAGTGCAAACAGGGTGCCTAATGAAAAACTGTTTTTT	CASSANRVPNEKLFF
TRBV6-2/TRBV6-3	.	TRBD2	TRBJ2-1	TGTGCCAGCAGGAGCGGGGCAGGCTCCTACAATGAGCAGTTCTTC	CASRSGAGSYNEQFF
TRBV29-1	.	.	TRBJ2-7	TGCAGCGTTGCTCCCGGGGGCGAGCAGTACTTC	CSVAPGGEQYF
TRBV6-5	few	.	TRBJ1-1	TGTGCCAGCACCTCCCGGGGCCGGGGAAACACTGAAGCTTTCTTT	CASTSRGRGNTEAFF
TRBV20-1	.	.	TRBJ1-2	TGCAGTGCCCCGAAGGTGGGCTACACCTTC	CSAPKVGYTF
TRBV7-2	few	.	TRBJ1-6	TGTGCCAGCAGCTTAGGAGTCAGGCTGAATTCACCCCTCCACTTT	CASSLGVRLNSPLHF
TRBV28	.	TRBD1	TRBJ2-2	TGTGCCAGCACCCAGGGAACAGGGGTATTGTTCGGGGAGCTGTTTTTT	CASTQGTGVLFGELFF
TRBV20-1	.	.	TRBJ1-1	TGCAGTGCCGCACGGAACACTGAAGCTTTCTTT	CSAARNTEAFF
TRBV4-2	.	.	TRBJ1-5	TGTGCCAGCAGCCAAGATCATCAGCCCCAGCATTTT	CASSQDHQPQHF
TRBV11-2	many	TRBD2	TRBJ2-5	TGTGCCAGCAGCCGTAGCGGGGTGGAGACCCAGTACTTC	CASSRSGVETQYF
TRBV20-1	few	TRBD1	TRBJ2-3	TGCAGTGCTCTGACCGGGACAGAATACACAGATACGCAGTATTTT	CSALTGTEYTDTQYF
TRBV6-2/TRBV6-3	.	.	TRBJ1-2	TGTGCCAGCAGTTATGGGGGGACGGACTATGGCTACACCTTC	CASSYGGTDYGYTF
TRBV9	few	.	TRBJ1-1	TGTGCCAGCAAGCGGGGCCTCAACATGAACACTGAAGCTTTCTTT	CASKRGLNMNTEAFF
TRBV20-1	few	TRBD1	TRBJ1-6	TGCAGTGCTAGATCCGGACAGGGATCACCCCTCCACTTT	CSARSGQGSPLHF
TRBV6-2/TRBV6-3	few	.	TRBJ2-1	TGTGCCAGCAGTTACCTACTAGCTCAGAACTCCTACAATGAGCAGTTCTTC	CASSYLLAQNSYNEQFF
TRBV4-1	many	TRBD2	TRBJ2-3	TGCGCCAGCAGCCAACGTTTAGCGGGGGGCACAGATACGCAGTATTTT	CASSQRLAGGTDTQYF